This TCR beta chain appears in the sequencing data of a study of PD-1 blockade in classical Hodgkin lymphoma. This clone has just one count. What it binds is not known. Data came from immunoSEQ multiplex PCR; TCRdb stores just in-frame clones and leaves some out. The sample lists tens of thousands of clones; about two thirds were seen once. V lost 4 bases and J lost 5; bases outside the gene matches: 4. The CDR3 runs 14 residues. In germline, CDR1 is SGHTA, CDR2 FQGNSA. Regarding the study as a whole: Reported findings placed baseline TCR diversity lower in newly diagnosed patients (compared with healthy donors). Similar baseline diversity was found in complete responders and newly diagnosed patients. By C4D1, diversity of CD4+ TCRs had risen significantly, whereas that of CD8+ TCRs had not. Differences between repertoires have undefined causes, possibly disease activity or prior therapy.

Each patient relapsed following autologous stem cell transplantation, and prior brentuximab vedotin exposure differed. The specimen comprised peripheral blood mononuclear cells (PBMCs), sampled before the second cycle of nivolumab. The receptor was derived from a human donor with classical Hodgkin lymphoma. The V call is TRBV7-2, the J call TRBJ2-4; 8 bases are shared with TRBD1. The CDR3, as DNA: TGTGCCAGCAGCTCAGTGGGACAGGAAAACATTCAGTACTTC. It yields the protein CASSSVGQENIQYF.